This TCR beta chain comes out of a study of blood T cell repertoires in COVID-19. Turning to the study itself: Samples came from the United States, Italy and Spain, spanning acute and convalescent COVID-19. PBMCs, B-cell-depleted T cells, or T cells were the source of the cDNA or gDNA that made up the material.

The CDR3 contains 12 residues. Trimming removed 7 bases at V and 4 bases at J, with 9 bases between. CDR1 is SEHNR and CDR2 is FQNEAQ in the germline V gene (reference sequence). Libraries were prepared by immunoSEQ multiplex PCR; TCRdb keeps only in-frame clonotypes and omits some of them. The table has a few hundred thousand clones, around 88% seen once; the top ten hold over 6%. This clone came up a few times. The chain combines TRBV7-9 with TRBJ2-3; D gene ambiguous. Specimen: peripheral blood. The TCR sequence derives from a young woman who had recovered from COVID-19. The CDR3 loop reads CASTFSADTQYF. CDR3 nucleotides: TGTGCCAGCACCTTCAGCGCAGATACGCAGTATTTT.